Listed here are 6 T cell receptor beta chains from one sample, sequenced in a study of cytomegalovirus exposure and HLA in healthy donors (dated by TCRdb to the late 2010s). Library creation used the immunoSEQ multiplex PCR assay. For the multiplex PCR, a mixture combining 60 forward primers for TCR Vbeta segments and 13 reverse primers for TCR Jbeta segments was used. As stored in TCRdb, this immuneACCESS dataset retains in-frame rearrangements with V and J assigned. A fraction of the clones does not appear; measured against another copy, unresolved V genes explain less than half of the discrepancy, and the remainder lacks a known reason. The sample table records 80,000 or so clones; 10% of these occur just once. The ten largest clonotypes hold around 26% of the sample. The sequenced material came from PBMCs. These receptors all come from a man aged 55 to 70 in good health and CMV-seropositive.

V usage is TRBV15 and J usage is TRBJ2-3; TRBD2 might be the D (5 bases). The ends were cut back, 5 bases at V and 5 bases at J, with 5 bases in the middle. The CDR3 is 11 residues long. The germline V gene encodes CDR1 LNHNV and CDR2 YYDKDF (reference sequence). For the CDR3, the DNA is TGTGCCACCAGCGAGGGAGATACGCAGTATTTT. Its translation: CATSEGDTQYF.

The chain uses TRBV9 and TRBJ2-1, with TRBD1 matching 10 bases. The J segment lost 9 bases and the V segment lost 0 bases, leaving 6 bases of the junction unmatched. This CDR3 is built from 15 residues. CDR1 is SGDLS and CDR2 is YYNGEE in the germline V gene. In DNA form, the CDR3 reads TGTGCCAGCAGCGTAGAGGACAGGGGGAGGCCTGAGCAGTTCTTC. Encoded protein: CASSVEDRGRPEQFF.

The rearrangement links TRBV18 to TRBJ1-2, with TRBD1 identical over 7 bases. From germline, CDR1 is KGHSH and CDR2 LQKENI. The CDR3 is 14 residues long. J lost 4 bases, V lost 3 bases, and 5 bases had no gene match. The CDR3 DNA sequence: TGTGCCAGCTCACCCGGGGACAGTAGCTATGGCTACACCTTC. This sequence encodes CASSPGDSSYGYTF.

This clone was observed a handful of times. The CDR3 DNA follows: TGTGCCAGCAGACTCACAGATACGCAGTATTTT. Its translation is CASRLTDTQYF. The chain joins TRBV6-6 to TRBJ2-3; D is uncertain. The V end lost 6 bases, the J end lost 2 bases, and 3 bases lay between the germline ends. The CDR3 totals 11 residues. The germline V gene encodes CDR1 MNHNY and CDR2 SVGAGI (reference sequence).

The table lists this clone with a few counts. The V call is TRBV5-1, the J call TRBJ2-2, with TRBD2 matching over 10 bases. This CDR3 contains 17 residues. Germline-derived CDR1 and CDR2 are SGHRS and YFSETQ. The V segment lost 0 bases and the J segment 7 bases; nucleotides outside the gene matches: 9. The CDR3 spells CASSLAQSGGAGGELFF. CDR3 coding DNA: TGCGCCAGCAGCTTGGCGCAGAGCGGGGGGGCCGGCGGGGAGCTGTTTTTT.

Ten or more counts support this clone. The chain is built from TRBV6-6 and TRBJ2-7; possibly TRBD2 for D (6 bases). CDR1 and CDR2 (germline): MNHNY, SVGAGI (reference sequence). V was trimmed by 2 bases and J by 9 bases, leaving 20 bases between them. This CDR3 has 15 amino acids. CDR3 nucleotides: TGTGCCAGCAGTTACACGGGGACTTTCTACTTTTCGCAGTACGTC. It yields the protein CASSYTGTFYFSQYV.